Below are 18 T cell receptor beta chains sequenced from a single sample in a study of blood T cells in healthy people across ages. PCR was performed a second time for about 7 to 12 cycles using a sample-barcoded 5' primer and a J-beta primer mix. TCRdb reanalysed the 5' RACE reads using MiXCR and keeps one entry per CDR3 protein. Among about 680,000 distinct CDR3 sequences listed, more than 40% were seen once. Specimen: blood. Every receptor here comes from a woman between 55 and 75 years old in good health.

The rearrangement uses TRBV13 and TRBJ2-3, with 9 bases matching TRBD2. Trimming at V came to 5 bases and at J to 3 bases, leaving 9 bases not matched to a gene. Germline loops: CDR1 PRHDT, CDR2 FYEKMQ (reference sequence). The length of the CDR3 is 16 residues. CDR3 sequence: CASSMRASGMTDTQYF. The DNA for the CDR3 is TGTGCCAGCAGCATGAGAGCTAGCGGGATGACAGATACGCAGTATTTT.

A few counts support this clonotype. The V call is TRBV6-6, the J call TRBJ1-2, with a possible D match to TRBD1 (5 bases). The V gene's germline CDR1 is MNHNY and CDR2 SVGAGI (reference sequence). This CDR3 is 14 amino acids long. V lost 5 bases to trimming and J lost 7 bases, with 17 bases between them. CDR3 residues: CASSPGTGRVGYTF. The CDR3 DNA reads TGTGCCAGCAGTCCTGGGACCGGACGGGTTGGCTACACCTTC.

V and J are TRBV5-1 and TRBJ2-5; 8 positions agree with TRBD1. Germline V gives CDR1 SGHRS, CDR2 YFSETQ. The junction had 9 bases not matched to a gene; V was cut back by 0 bases and J by 5 bases. This CDR3 region has 16 residues. This chain's CDR3 is CASSLGTGRYDETQYF. Here the CDR3 DNA reads TGCGCCAGCAGCTTGGGGACAGGGAGGTATGACGAGACCCAGTACTTC.

This clonotype was counted many times. The genes are TRBV5-5 and TRBJ1-2, with 7 bases that match TRBD1. This CDR3 contains 13 residues. CDR1 is SGHKS, CDR2 YYEKEE, per germline (reference sequence). Trimming cost V 4 bases and J 4 bases; bases outside gene matches: 4. The CDR3 nucleotides are TGTGCCAGCAGCCCGGGACAGACCTATGGCTACACCTTC. Its translation is CASSPGQTYGYTF. Together with reference TRBV5-5 and TRBJ1-2, the CDR3 gives the full variable domain: DAGVTQSPTHLIKTRGQQVTLRCSPISGHKSVSWYQQVLGQGPQFIFQYYEKEERGRGNFPDRFSARQFPNYSSELNVNALLLGDSALYLCASSPGQTYGYTFGSGTRLTVV.

CDR3 amino acids: CASSFPEQGMTDNEQFF. As DNA, the CDR3 is TGTGCCAGCAGCTTCCCCGAACAGGGGATGACAGACAATGAGCAGTTCTTC. V gene TRBV7-9 combines with J gene TRBJ2-1; TRBD1 aligns across 7 bases. Looked up from germline, CDR1 is SEHNR and CDR2 is FQNEAQ (reference sequence). This CDR3 is 17 amino acids long. The V segment lost 3 bases and the J segment 5 bases; nucleotides outside the gene matches: 13.

This clonotype was seen at least ten times. The V and J genes are TRBV7-3 and TRBJ2-5, with D maybe TRBD1 (5 bases). This CDR3 has 15 amino acids. The V end lost 1 base, the J end lost 5 bases, and 14 bases lay between the germline ends. Per germline, CDR1 SGHTA and CDR2 FQGTGA. CDR3 sequence (DNA): TGTGCCAGCAGCTTAAGGGGCAGTTTCGAGGAGACCCAGTACTTC. It specifies CASSLRGSFEETQYF.

The gene calls are TRBV9 and TRBJ2-7; D gene ambiguous. TRBJ2-1 matches the DNA end more closely, so the J call is doubtful. The CDR3 spans 13 residues. The germline CDR1 and CDR2 sequences are SGDLS and YYNGEE. The CDR3 is CASSVRTEDEQFF. CDR3 bases: TGTGCCAGCAGCGTCCGGACGGAAGATGAGCAGTTCTTC.

As to this clonotype: Possible read error: a much larger clone is one base away. The V call is TRBV5-1, the J call TRBJ1-6; D is uncertain. This CDR3 is 14 amino acids long. In germline, CDR1 is SGHRS, CDR2 YFSETQ. Trimming removed 0 bases from V and 10 bases from J, with 11 bases in between. CDR3 region: CASSLGVSKSPLHF. In nucleotides, the CDR3 is TGCGCCAGCAGCTTGGGAGTCAGCAAGTCACCCCTCCACTTT. Full variable domain (remainder filled in from reference TRBV5-1 and TRBJ1-6): KAGVTQTPRYLIKTRGQQVTLSCSPISGHRSVSWYQQTPGQGLQFLFEYFSETQRNKGNFPGRFSGRQFSNSRSEMNVSTLELGDSALYLCASSLGVSKSPLHFGNGTRLTVT.

This clonotype has ten or more counts. The chain joins TRBV3-1 to TRBJ2-7; D is undetermined. Deletions cut 2 bases from V and 6 bases from J, with 11 bases between. Germline V CDR1 and CDR2: LGHDT, YNNKEL (reference sequence). This CDR3 is built from 13 residues. The CDR3, as DNA: TGTGCCAGCAGCCAACACTTAGGAAGCGAGCAGTACTTC. Amino acid sequence: CASSQHLGSEQYF.

A single count supports this clonotype. The chain couples TRBV7-9 to TRBJ2-3, with D perhaps assigned TRBD1 or TRBD2 (5 bases each). CDR1 and CDR2 from the germline V gene are SEHNR and FQNEAQ (reference sequence). The CDR3 runs 14 residues. Deletions cut 7 bases from V and 2 bases from J, with 13 bases between. CDR3: CASTQWGTTDTQYF. CDR3 DNA sequence: TGTGCCAGCACCCAGTGGGGGACCACAGATACGCAGTATTTT.

This chain joins TRBV2 and TRBJ2-3; TRBD2 aligns across 14 bases. This CDR3 has 17 amino acids. V trimming: 4 bases; J trimming: 5 bases; junction bases outside the gene matches: 8. CDR1 and CDR2 from the germline V gene are SNHLY and FYNNEI. CDR3 in amino acids: CASSVQTSGRALDTQYF. The CDR3 DNA reads TGTGCCAGCAGTGTCCAGACTAGCGGGAGGGCCTTAGATACGCAGTATTTT.

The CDR3 sequence: CASRAINRDRQRNEQFF. As DNA, the CDR3 is TGTGCCAGCAGAGCCATAAACCGGGACAGGCAGAGGAATGAGCAGTTCTTC. The chain joins TRBV2 to TRBJ2-1, with 8 bases matching TRBD1. The V gene's germline CDR1 is SNHLY and CDR2 FYNNEI. The length of the CDR3 is 17 residues. The V gene end was trimmed by 6 bases and the J gene end by 7 bases; junction bases not matched to a gene: 17.

This clonotype was recorded only once. This sequence joins TRBV6-2 or TRBV6-3 and TRBJ2-1, with D perhaps TRBD1 or TRBD2 (5 bases each). The CDR3 covers 17 residues. CDR1 and CDR2 (germline): MNHEY, SVGEGT. The V end was cut by 1 base, the J end by 5 bases, with 18 bases between. CDR3 bases: TGTGCCAGCAGTTACTGGGGGACCAAGAAAGCCCACAATGAGCAGTTCTTC. Its protein product is CASSYWGTKKAHNEQFF.

The chain has TRBV5-1 and TRBJ2-5, with TRBD1 as a possible D gene (5 bases). This CDR3 comprises 14 residues. Germline CDR1 and CDR2: SGHRS and YFSETQ. V was pared by 5 bases and J by 2 bases, with 13 bases between. The CDR3 here is CASRIRQRQETQYF. DNA of the CDR3: TGCGCCAGCAGAATTCGACAGAGACAAGAGACCCAGTACTTC.

The J gene is TRBJ2-5, the V gene TRBV4-3, with 7 bases aligning to TRBD2. The CDR3 extends over 17 amino acids. Unmatched junction bases numbered 18, after V lost 0 bases and J lost 11 bases. CDR1 is LGHNA, CDR2 YSLEER, per germline. The CDR3 protein is CASSQDLGRGGHNEQYF. Here the CDR3 DNA reads TGCGCCAGCAGCCAAGATCTGGGGAGGGGAGGGCACAATGAGCAGTACTTC.

CDR3 sequence: CASREREGGTDTQYF. CDR3 DNA sequence: TGTGCCAGCAGGGAGCGGGAGGGTGGCACAGATACGCAGTATTTT. This sequence joins TRBV2 and TRBJ2-3; 10 nucleotides line up with TRBD2. This CDR3 region has 15 residues. Looked up from germline, CDR1 is SNHLY and CDR2 is FYNNEI. The V and J ends lost 6 bases and 1 base, in that order; junction bases with no gene match: 4.

This clonotype was seen more than once but under ten times. V and J are TRBV6-1 and TRBJ2-3; 8 nucleotides match TRBD2. Germline V CDR1 and CDR2: MNHNS, SASEGT. Unmatched junction bases numbered 8, after V lost 2 bases and J lost 1 base. CDR3 length: 17 amino acids. The CDR3 is CASSELSGSKGTDTQYF. In nucleotides, the CDR3 is TGTGCCAGCAGTGAACTCAGCGGGAGTAAGGGCACAGATACGCAGTATTTT.

For the CDR3, the DNA is TGTGCCAGCAGCCCATTACCGGGGCAGGGGGCGCTCAGTTCACCCCTCCACTTT. Its protein product is CASSPLPGQGALSSPLHF. The rearrangement links TRBV7-8 to TRBJ1-6; 8 positions match TRBD1. V gave up 5 bases and J gave up 9 bases; unmatched junction bases: 18. CDR3 size: 18 residues. Germline V gene sequence: CDR1 SGHVS, CDR2 FQNEAQ.